Below are 25 T cell receptor beta chains sequenced from a single sample in a study of blood T cell repertoires in COVID-19. Profiling relied on immunoSEQ multiplex PCR, and the TCRdb table lists in-frame clones only, not all of them. The sample includes under 75,000 clones, 86% of them seen just once. Material: peripheral blood. The receptors stem from a man under 40 with acute or convalescent COVID-19.

The chain recombines TRBV27 with TRBJ2-5; 7 bases line up with TRBD1. The CDR3 is 14 amino acids. V lost 6 bases to trimming and J lost 1 base; unmatched junction nucleotides: 5. Germline CDR1 is MNHEY and CDR2 is SMNVEV (reference sequence). The CDR3 bases are TGTGCCAGCAGCCTGACAGGGATCCAAGAGACCCAGTACTTC. This gives the protein CASSLTGIQETQYF.

This sequence joins TRBV24-1 and TRBJ1-1; TRBD1 aligns across 9 bases. The J segment lost 3 bases and the V segment lost 7 bases, leaving 2 bases of the junction unmatched. Germline V gene lookup returns CDR1 KGHDR and CDR2 SFDVKD. CDR3 length equals 13 residues. The DNA for the CDR3 is TGTGCCACCAGCGGACAGGGGCACACTGAAGCTTTCTTT. Translating it yields CATSGQGHTEAFF.

The gene calls are TRBV11-1 and TRBJ2-7, with no clear D. The V gene lost 6 bases and the J gene lost 4 bases, with 13 bases spanning the gap. This CDR3 comprises 13 residues. CDR1 SGHAT and CDR2 FQDESV come from the germline V gene (reference sequence). CDR3 nucleotide sequence: TGTGCCAGCAGTTCACCGACTGATTACGAGCAGTACTTC. It codes for CASSSPTDYEQYF.

This chain joins TRBV5-1 and TRBJ1-4; maybe TRBD1 (5 bases). The germline V and J ends were trimmed by 4 bases and 8 bases, with 15 bases remaining between them. The CDR3 is 14 amino acids. Germline V gene lookup returns CDR1 SGHRS and CDR2 YFSETQ. Written as DNA, the CDR3 is TGCGCCAGCAGCCCAGGATCAGGGTCCGAAAAACTGTTTTTT. This sequence encodes CASSPGSGSEKLFF.

The V call is TRBV2, the J call TRBJ1-5; no clear D gene. This CDR3 region has 15 residues. The V end was cut by 6 bases, the J end by 7 bases, with 19 bases between. Germline CDR1 and CDR2: SNHLY and FYNNEI. The CDR3 DNA reads as TGTGCCAGCAGGGACCCGGGAGCAGGCGGGCAGCCCCAGCATTTT. Encoded protein: CASRDPGAGGQPQHF.

For the CDR3, the DNA is TGTGCCAGCAGTTCCGGGGATTCACCCCTCCACTTT. It codes for CASSSGDSPLHF. The chain couples TRBV12-3 or TRBV12-4 to TRBJ1-6; no clear D. This CDR3 region has 12 residues. The V gene lost 4 bases and the J gene lost 8 bases, with 6 bases spanning the gap.

This clone was observed a few times. CDR3 residues: CASRGPNTEAFF. In DNA form, the CDR3 reads TGTGCCAGCAGGGGGCCGAACACTGAAGCTTTCTTT. The chain has TRBV25-1 and TRBJ1-1, with D tentatively TRBD1 (5 bases). The CDR3 extends over 12 amino acids. The V gene's germline CDR1 is MGHDK and CDR2 SYGVNS. The ends were cut back, 6 bases at V and 1 base at J, with 6 bases in the middle.

The chain couples TRBV3-1 (or the pseudogene TRBV3-2) to TRBJ2-2, with TRBD1 identical over 9 bases. Germline CDR1 LGHDT, CDR2 YNNKEL (reference sequence). The CDR3 runs 16 residues. Unmatched junction bases numbered 7, after V lost 3 bases and J lost 5 bases. The CDR3: CASSHGDRVQTGELFF. For the CDR3, the DNA is TGTGCCAGCAGCCATGGGGACAGGGTACAAACCGGGGAGCTGTTTTTT.

The rearrangement uses TRBV4-2 and TRBJ2-7; 7 nucleotides align to TRBD1. Germline V gene lookup returns CDR1 LGHNA and CDR2 YNFKEQ. The CDR3 covers 15 residues. V lost 0 bases and J lost 1; bases outside the gene matches: 3. CDR3 sequence reads: CASSQDTGASYEQYF. The CDR3 coding sequence is TGTGCCAGCAGCCAAGATACAGGGGCGTCCTACGAGCAGTACTTC.

V is TRBV7-9 and J is TRBJ1-6; 9 positions agree with TRBD1. J lost 7 bases, V lost 4 bases, and 2 bases had no gene match. This CDR3 comprises 14 residues. Per the germline V gene, CDR1 is SEHNR and CDR2 is FQNEAQ (reference sequence). CDR3 sequence: CASSSGTGNSPLHF. In nucleotides, the CDR3 is TGTGCCAGCAGCTCCGGGACAGGGAATTCACCCCTCCACTTT.

The chain combines TRBV6-6 with TRBJ1-1; 8 nucleotides line up with TRBD1. The length of the CDR3 is 17 residues. Germline CDR1 is MNHNY and CDR2 is SVGAGI (reference sequence). After removal of 5 bases from V and 7 bases from J, the junction contained 18 bases not matched to a gene. CDR3 residues: CASSRPRQGLRVGEAFF. DNA of the CDR3: TGTGCCAGCAGTCGACCGAGACAGGGGTTACGCGTAGGTGAAGCTTTCTTT.

This clone came up once. CDR3 loop: CASSESRGYEQYF. In nucleotides, the CDR3 is TGTGCCAGCAGTGAAAGTCGGGGGTACGAGCAGTACTTC. The genes are TRBV6-1 and TRBJ2-7; D may be TRBD2 (6 bases). V shed 2 bases and J shed 4 bases, with 9 bases lying between them. There are 13 residues in the CDR3. Germline CDR1 and CDR2: MNHNS and SASEGT.

CDR3 DNA: TGTGCCAGCAGTTCCGGACTGGCACAAGAGACCCAGTACTTC. Protein product: CASSSGLAQETQYF. This chain joins TRBV6-2 or TRBV6-3 and TRBJ2-5; weak D call: TRBD2 (5 bases). Trimming stripped 4 bases from V and 2 bases from J, with 11 bases between. Germline V gene lookup returns CDR1 MNHEY and CDR2 SVGEGT. The CDR3 is 14 residues long.

The V gene is TRBV2, the J gene TRBJ1-2; 7 nucleotides line up with TRBD1. The germline CDR1 and CDR2 sequences are SNHLY and FYNNEI. The CDR3 loop spans 14 amino acids. The trim removed 5 bases at V and 4 bases at J, leaving 7 bases unmatched. CDR3 bases: TGTGCCAGCAGTCAACAGGGGACCCGCTATGGCTACACCTTC. Its protein is CASSQQGTRYGYTF.

The V and J genes are TRBV19 and TRBJ2-5; D gene uncertain. Trimming took 3 bases from V and 4 from J, leaving 9 bases between them. Germline assignment: CDR1 LNHDA and CDR2 SQIVND (reference sequence). The CDR3 spans 13 residues. The CDR3 DNA reads TGTGCCAGTAGTATCGAGACAAGAGAGACCCAGTACTTC. As protein: CASSIETRETQYF.

The CDR3 bases are TGTGCCAGTAGTTTCGCAGGGGGCCCTGAAGCTTTCTTT. It yields the protein CASSFAGGPEAFF. J is TRBJ1-1 and V is TRBV19; 8 bases agree with TRBD1. Germline CDR1 and CDR2: LNHDA and SQIVND (reference sequence). Trimming cost V 5 bases and J 6 bases; bases outside gene matches: 5. The CDR3 spans 13 residues. Full variable domain (rest looked up from reference TRBV19 and TRBJ1-1): DGGITQSPKYLFRKEGQNVTLSCEQNLNHDAMYWYRQDPGQGLRLIYYSQIVNDFQKGDIAEGYSVSREKKESFPLTVTSAQKNPTAFYLCASSFAGGPEAFFGQGTRLTVV.

The J gene is TRBJ2-1, the V gene TRBV2, with no clear D. Germline V CDR1 and CDR2: SNHLY, FYNNEI. This CDR3 spans 12 amino acids. Trimming took 6 bases from V and 10 from J, leaving 13 bases between them. This chain's CDR3 is CASSAPRLEQFF. The CDR3 coding sequence is TGTGCCAGCAGCGCACCAAGACTCGAGCAGTTCTTC. Together with reference TRBV2 and TRBJ2-1, the CDR3 gives the full variable domain: EPEVTQTPSHQVTQMGQEVILRCVPISNHLYFYWYRQILGQKVEFLVSFYNNEISEKSEIFDDQFSVERPDGSNFTLKIRSTKLEDSAMYFCASSAPRLEQFFGPGTRLTVL.

V is TRBV14 and J is TRBJ2-1; 7 bases are a match to TRBD1. Germline CDR1 reads SGHDN; CDR2 reads FVKESK. CDR3 length: 13 amino acids. V dropped 6 bases and J dropped 6; count of bases not matched to a gene: 5. CDR3 sequence (DNA): TGTGCCAGCAGGTACTGGGACAGCAATGAGCAGTTCTTC. Translated: CASRYWDSNEQFF. The complete variable domain, with remaining parts taken from reference TRBV14 and TRBJ2-1, reads EAGVTQFPSHSVIEKGQTVTLRCDPISGHDNLYWYRRVMGKEIKFLLHFVKESKQDESGMPNNRFLAERTGGTYSTLKVQPAELEDSGVYFCASRYWDSNEQFFGPGTRLTVL.

V usage is TRBV5-6 and J usage is TRBJ2-3; D remains ambiguous. Deletions cut 2 bases from V and 7 bases from J, with 20 bases between. The CDR3 is made up of 16 amino acids. Germline values: CDR1 SGHDT, CDR2 YYEEEE. The CDR3 loop reads CASSFLFGQATNTQYF. In nucleotides, the CDR3 is TGTGCCAGCAGCTTTCTGTTCGGCCAGGCGACAAATACGCAGTATTTT.

This chain joins TRBV18 and TRBJ1-4; maybe TRBD1 (5 bases). CDR1 and CDR2 (germline): KGHSH, LQKENI. V was cut by 0 bases and J by 7 bases, with 12 bases left in between. The CDR3 covers 15 residues. The CDR3 bases are TGTGCCAGCTCACCACCGGGGGGGACCGGTGAAAAACTGTTTTTT. Translation: CASSPPGGTGEKLFF.

The chain employs TRBV3-1 (or the pseudogene TRBV3-2) and TRBJ1-5; TRBD1 is a possible D gene (5 bases). The CDR3 spans 15 residues. The ends were cut back, 2 bases at V and 0 bases at J, with 8 bases in the middle. The V gene's germline CDR1 is LGHDT and CDR2 YNNKEL (reference sequence). CDR3 in amino acids: CASSQRGNSNQPQHF. In DNA form, the CDR3 reads TGTGCCAGCAGCCAACGGGGGAATAGCAATCAGCCCCAGCATTTT.

The chain has TRBV9 and TRBJ2-2; 12 nucleotides match TRBD2. Per germline, CDR1 SGDLS and CDR2 YYNGEE. The CDR3 spans 17 residues. V was clipped by 3 bases and J by 1 base; unmatched bases: 4. The CDR3 DNA reads TGTGCCAGCAGCGCTAGCGGGGGGGCTAAGAACACCGGGGAGCTGTTTTTT. Protein: CASSASGGAKNTGELFF.

This chain links TRBV5-4 with TRBJ1-1, with D unresolved. V lost 0 bases, J lost 2 bases, and 11 bases lay in between. The germline gives CDR1 SGHNT, CDR2 YYREEE (reference sequence). CDR3 length equals 15 residues. CDR3: CASSLGVGGNTEAFF. CDR3 coding DNA: TGTGCCAGCAGCTTGGGGGTCGGCGGAAACACTGAAGCTTTCTTT. The variable domain in full, with the rest retrieved from reference TRBV5-4 and TRBJ1-1, is ETGVTQSPTHLIKTRGQQVTLRCSSQSGHNTVSWYQQALGQGPQFIFQYYREEENGRGNFPPRFSGLQFPNYSSELNVNALELDDSALYLCASSLGVGGNTEAFFGQGTRLTVV.

This chain connects TRBV19 to TRBJ2-2; 9 positions agree with TRBD1. V lost 5 bases to trimming and J lost 7 bases; unmatched junction nucleotides: 5. The germline CDR1 and CDR2 sequences are LNHDA and SQIVND (reference sequence). The length of the CDR3 is 14 residues. The CDR3 DNA is TGTGCCAGTAGTCGGGACAGGGTGAGCGGGGAGCTGTTTTTT. It specifies CASSRDRVSGELFF.

This chain joins TRBV19 and TRBJ1-5; D uncertain. Trimming shortened V by 10 bases and J by 7 bases, and 11 bases separated the two germline ends. Germline V lookup: CDR1 LNHDA, CDR2 SQIVND (reference sequence). This CDR3 spans 11 amino acids. The CDR3 is CATPNVQPQHF. CDR3 nucleotide sequence: TGTGCCACCCCTAATGTCCAGCCCCAGCATTTT.